The clone carrying this T cell receptor (beta chain) occurred many times. The data derive from a study of T-cell memory formation after mild COVID-19. TCRdb re-derived calls from the 5' RACE reads in MiXCR, one entry per CDR3 protein. The data show a few hundred thousand distinct CDR3 sequences, approximately 8% seen once. Input material: PBMCs or a T cell subset sorted from them (not recorded which). This sequence originates from a man younger than 35 who had mild COVID-19 (a few samples of this study predate the infection). Cell type and time point are not known.

The chain's CDR3 is CASSLGGSGNTIYF. The CDR3 bases are TGCGCCAGCAGCTTGGGAGGGAGCGGAAACACCATATATTTT. The genes are TRBV5-1 and TRBJ1-3; no reliable D call. CDR1 SGHRS and CDR2 YFSETQ come from the germline V gene. Trimming took 0 bases from V and 4 from J, leaving 8 bases between them. The CDR3 has 14 residues.